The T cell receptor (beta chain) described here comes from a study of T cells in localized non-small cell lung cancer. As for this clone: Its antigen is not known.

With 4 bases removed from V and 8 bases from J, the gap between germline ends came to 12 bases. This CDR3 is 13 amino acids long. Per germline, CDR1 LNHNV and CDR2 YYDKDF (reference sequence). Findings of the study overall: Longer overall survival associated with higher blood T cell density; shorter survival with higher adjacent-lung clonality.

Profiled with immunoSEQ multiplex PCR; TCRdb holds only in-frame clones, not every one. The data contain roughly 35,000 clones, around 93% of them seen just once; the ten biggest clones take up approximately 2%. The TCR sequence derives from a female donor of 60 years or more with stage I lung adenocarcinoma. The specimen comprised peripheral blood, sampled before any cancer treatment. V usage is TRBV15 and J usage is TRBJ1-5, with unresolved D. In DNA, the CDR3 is TGTGCCACCAGCATCTCCTGGACGGAGCCCCAGCATTTT. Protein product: CATSISWTEPQHF.